Sequencing of this T cell receptor (beta chain) was carried out in a study of T cells after yellow fever vaccination. Looking at the study overall: The fractions with low cell numbers were processed using SMART-Seq v4 Ultra Low Input. Regarding the study as a whole: Faster peaking, at day 5 versus 15, marked a secondary response that was weaker. The study re-detected most primary-vaccination clones after the booster (96% CD4, roughly 88% CD8).

It was through 5'RACE template switching that TCR cDNA was made, with a universal primer site and UMIs added. TCRdb reprocessed the 5' RACE reads via MiXCR and lists one record per CDR3 protein. The table shows approximately 130,000 distinct CDR3 sequences, with 13% to 15% occurring only once. In this sample, this clonotype turned up a few times. Its antigen remains unknown. Germline lookup yields CDR1 SGHTA and CDR2 FQGNSA. The germline V and J ends were trimmed by 5 bases and 5 bases, with 19 bases remaining between them. This CDR3 has 16 residues. The chain couples TRBV7-2 to TRBJ1-5; D may be TRBD1 (6 bases). The sequence came from a man in his late teens or twenties who received the YFV17D yellow fever vaccine. The sample consisted of CD8+ T cells sorted from PBMCs, taken 5 days after the yellow fever booster vaccination. The CDR3 loop is CASSPKVGADDQPQHF. The CDR3 coding sequence is TGTGCCAGCAGCCCCAAGGTGGGGGCGGACGATCAGCCCCAGCATTTT.